This T cell receptor (beta chain) was sequenced for a study of Graves' ophthalmopathy and Graves' hyperthyroidism. Amplifying from RNA transcripts, the study obtained TCR beta CDR3 regions. Second-round multiplex PCR came after first-round RT-PCR with HTBI primers. TCRdb itself ran the multiplex PCR reads through MiXCR, one entry per CDR3 protein. Found here are hundreds of thousands of distinct CDR3 sequences, roughly two fifths of them singletons; the top ten hold roughly 46%. This clonotype was recorded at least ten times. Its antigen is undetermined. V was shortened by 2 bases and J by 5 bases, with 10 bases between the two germline ends. CDR3 length: 13 residues. Germline V gives CDR1 SGHTA, CDR2 FQGNSA. Notes on the study in general: Among thyroid clonotypes expanded above 0.001 frequency, most also appeared in blood.

The chain combines TRBV7-2 with TRBJ2-7, with D hard to call. The receptor comes from an adult man with Graves' ophthalmopathy. Sequencing was performed on peripheral blood. CDR3 region: CASSLPGPNEQYF. The CDR3 nucleotides are TGTGCCAGCAGCTTACCAGGACCGAACGAGCAGTACTTC.